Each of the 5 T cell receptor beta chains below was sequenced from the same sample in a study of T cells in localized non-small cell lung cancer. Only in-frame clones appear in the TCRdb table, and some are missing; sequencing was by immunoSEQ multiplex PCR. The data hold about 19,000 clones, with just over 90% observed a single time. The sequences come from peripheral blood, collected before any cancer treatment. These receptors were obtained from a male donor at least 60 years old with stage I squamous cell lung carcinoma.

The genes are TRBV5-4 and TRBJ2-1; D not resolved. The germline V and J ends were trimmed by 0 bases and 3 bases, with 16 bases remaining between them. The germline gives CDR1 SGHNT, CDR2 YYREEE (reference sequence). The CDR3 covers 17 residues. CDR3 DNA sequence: TGTGCCAGCAGCTTGGACCCCGCGGTGCCCGACTACAATGAGCAGTTCTTC. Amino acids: CASSLDPAVPDYNEQFF.

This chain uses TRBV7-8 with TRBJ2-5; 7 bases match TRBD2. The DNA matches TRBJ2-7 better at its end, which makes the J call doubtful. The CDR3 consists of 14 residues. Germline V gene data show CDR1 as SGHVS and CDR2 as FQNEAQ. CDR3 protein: CASSLGGSRYEQYF. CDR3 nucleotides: TGTGCCAGCAGCTTGGGCGGGAGCCGTTACGAGCAGTACTTC.

DNA of the CDR3: TGCGCCAGCAGCCCAGGACTGGGAACAGGGTGGATGAACACTGAAGCTTTCTTT. It is translated as CASSPGLGTGWMNTEAFF. V and J are TRBV5-1 and TRBJ1-1; TRBD1 is a possible D gene (6 bases). Germline V CDR1 and CDR2: SGHRS, YFSETQ. CDR3 length: 18 residues. Trimming left V 4 bases short and J 0 bases short, with 22 bases between. The variable domain in full, with the rest retrieved from reference TRBV5-1 and TRBJ1-1, is KAGVTQTPRYLIKTRGQQVTLSCSPISGHRSVSWYQQTPGQGLQFLFEYFSETQRNKGNFPGRFSGRQFSNSRSEMNVSTLELGDSALYLCASSPGLGTGWMNTEAFFGQGTRLTVV.

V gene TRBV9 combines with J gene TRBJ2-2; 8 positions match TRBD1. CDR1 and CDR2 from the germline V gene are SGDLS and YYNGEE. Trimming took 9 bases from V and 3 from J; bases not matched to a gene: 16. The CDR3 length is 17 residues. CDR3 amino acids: CATRGAGGSEDTGELFF. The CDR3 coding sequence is TGTGCCACCAGAGGGGCAGGGGGCTCGGAGGACACCGGGGAGCTGTTTTTT.

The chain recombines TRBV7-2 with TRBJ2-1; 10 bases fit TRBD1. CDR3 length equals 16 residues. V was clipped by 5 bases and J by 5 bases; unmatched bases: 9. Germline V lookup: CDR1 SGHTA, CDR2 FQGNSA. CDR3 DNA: TGTGCCAGCAGCCGCTCGACAGGGGGCGAAAACAATGAGCAGTTCTTC. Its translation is CASSRSTGGENNEQFF.